The present TCR beta chain was sequenced within a study of persistence of HIV-infected CD4 T cells. Looking at the study overall: Blood samples, up to 180 mL, came from multiple time points, except two leukapheresis donors sampled once.

Germline V gene lookup returns CDR1 SGHVS and CDR2 FQNEAQ. The V segment lost 0 bases and the J segment 0 bases; nucleotides outside the gene matches: 7. The CDR3 runs 18 residues. The stimulus was lysate of CMV-infected fibroblasts, around 11 ug/mL. Memory cells lacking CD40L and CD69 with high CD45RO were sorted. CD4+ T cell counts exceeded 400 cells/uL; CMV serology was positive. Of note for this clone: Its target is not known.

The libraries were made with immunoSEQ version 4 in survey mode. Data came from immunoSEQ multiplex PCR; TCRdb stores just in-frame clones and leaves some out. The sample has about 50,000 clones; more than 70% are singletons. This sequence joins TRBV7-8 and TRBJ2-2; 7 bases match TRBD2. Sequences were derived from CD4+ T cells sorted from PBMCs after roughly 17-hour stimulation, sampled from a patient who received antiretroviral therapy. The TCR comes from an adult man with HIV who was CMV-seropositive. The CDR3 sequence is CASSLAAGTTTNTGELFF. CDR3 nucleotides: TGTGCCAGCAGCTTAGCCGCCGGGACTACCACGAACACCGGGGAGCTGTTTTTT.